The rows below give T cell receptor beta chains drawn from one sample of a study of shared clonotypes between healthy human individuals. Clones were read by immunoSEQ multiplex PCR, and TCRdb kept only the in-frame ones, dropping some. Altogether around 340,000 clones are present, about 70% being singletons, with the ten largest covering 8% to 13%. The sample taken for sequencing was memory CD4+ T cells sorted from blood. The source is a young man in good health. Both conserved end residues are part of each CDR3. The D gene is left open where the match is weak. A row's size may be missing; if present it is once, few, many or a size class.

V: TRBV18; J: TRBJ2-1; size: -; D: -; DNA: TGTGCCAGCTCACCTACAACGGGACACTACAATGAGCAGTTCTTC; CDR3: CASSPTTGHYNEQFF
V: TRBV6-5; J: TRBJ2-7; size: few; D: -; DNA: TGTGCCAGCAGTTACTCGCCTCCGGGGATCTACGAGCAGTACTTC; CDR3: CASSYSPPGIYEQYF
V: TRBV29-1; J: TRBJ2-2; size: -; D: TRBD1; DNA: TGCAGCGCCACACCGGGACAGGGATACACCGGGGAGCTGTTTTTT; CDR3: CSATPGQGYTGELFF
V: TRBV5-5; J: TRBJ2-7; size: once; D: -; DNA: TGTGCCAGCAGACCATCCCCCGAATACGAGCAGTACTTC; CDR3: CASRPSPEYEQYF
V: TRBV6-1; J: TRBJ2-2; size: -; D: -; DNA: TGTGCCAGCAGGTCACTAAGGCCTAGAGAGGAGCTGTTTTTT; CDR3: CASRSLRPREELFF
V: TRBV5-1; J: TRBJ2-1; size: -; D: -; DNA: TGCGCCAGCAGCTTTACGGCCCCGGGGGTTTCTAATGAGCAGTTCTTC; CDR3: CASSFTAPGVSNEQFF
V: TRBV6-6; J: TRBJ2-1; size: -; D: -; DNA: TGTGCCGCGTCAAGTAGCGATTACAATGAGCAGTTCTTC; CDR3: CAASSSDYNEQFF
V: TRBV29-1; J: TRBJ1-1; size: -; D: -; DNA: TGCAGCGTTGAGTCAGTCATGAACACTGAAGCTTTCTTT; CDR3: CSVESVMNTEAFF
V: TRBV5-5; J: TRBJ2-7; size: -; D: -; DNA: TGTGCCAGCAGCTTGGTACAGAGAAGCTACGAGCAGTACTTC; CDR3: CASSLVQRSYEQYF
V: TRBV18; J: TRBJ1-1; size: once; D: -; DNA: TGTGCCAGCTCACCGGGACTCGACTCTGAAGCTTTCTTT; CDR3: CASSPGLDSEAFF
V: TRBV2; J: TRBJ2-5; size: -; D: -; DNA: TGTGCCAGCAATGTAGAGGCTAGCTTACAAGAGACCCAGTACTTC; CDR3: CASNVEASLQETQYF
V: TRBV14; J: TRBJ2-3; size: few; D: -; DNA: TGTGCCAGCACCTCCTCCCGGACGGGGACCCGAGAAGTCGGTACGCAGTATTTT; CDR3: CASTSSRTGTREVGTQYF
V: TRBV15; J: TRBJ2-5; size: -; D: TRBD1; DNA: TGTGCCACCAGCCCCCGGACAGGGTCCATACAGGTGACCCAGTACTTC; CDR3: CATSPRTGSIQVTQYF
V: TRBV9; J: TRBJ2-1; size: -; D: TRBD2; DNA: TGTGCCAGCAGCGTAGCAAGCGGGATGGCAACCTACAATGAGCAGTTCTTC; CDR3: CASSVASGMATYNEQFF
V: TRBV5-5; J: TRBJ2-1; size: -; D: -; DNA: TGTGCCAGCAGCTTGCTCCCGCACAATGAGCAGTTCTTC; CDR3: CASSLLPHNEQFF
V: TRBV11-2; J: TRBJ2-3; size: few; D: -; DNA: TGTGCCAGCAGCGGTAAACAGGGAGCTAGCACAGATACGCAGTATTTT; CDR3: CASSGKQGASTDTQYF
V: TRBV7-8; J: TRBJ2-7; size: few; D: TRBD2; DNA: TGTGCCAGCAGCCTAAGACTAGCGGGAGCCGGGGAGCAGTACTTC; CDR3: CASSLRLAGAGEQYF
V: TRBV18; J: TRBJ2-1; size: -; D: -; DNA: TGTGCCAGCTCACCCGACAATGAGCAGTTCTTC; CDR3: CASSPDNEQFF
V: TRBV30; J: TRBJ1-5; size: -; D: TRBD1; DNA: TGTGCCTGGAGTGAGGACAGGGGCAATCAGCCCCAGCATTTT; CDR3: CAWSEDRGNQPQHF
V: TRBV6-5; J: TRBJ1-2; size: -; D: -; DNA: TGTGCCAGCACCACCGATACGGAGAGGGGCTACACCTTC; CDR3: CASTTDTERGYTF
V: TRBV7-9; J: TRBJ1-5; size: -; D: -; DNA: TGTGCCAGCAGCCCCCGGGGGGATAGCAATCAGCCCCAGCATTTT; CDR3: CASSPRGDSNQPQHF
V: TRBV19; J: TRBJ2-5; size: -; D: -; DNA: TGTGCCAGTAGTAACACCCCCCAAGAGACCCAGTACTTC; CDR3: CASSNTPQETQYF
V: TRBV6-4; J: TRBJ1-4; size: -; D: -; DNA: TGTGCCAGCAGTGACTCAGGTTTAGATCAACAGTTGCGGGCTAATGAAAAACTGTTTTTT; CDR3: CASSDSGLDQQLRANEKLFF
V: TRBV10-3; J: TRBJ2-5; size: once; D: TRBD1; DNA: TGTGCCATCAGTGAGTTTTTGGGAGGGACAGGGATCGAGACCCAGTACTTC; CDR3: CAISEFLGGTGIETQYF
V: TRBV2; J: TRBJ2-7; size: -; D: TRBD1; DNA: TGTGCCAGTTCTACAGGGGGCACCTACGAGCAGTACTTC; CDR3: CASSTGGTYEQYF